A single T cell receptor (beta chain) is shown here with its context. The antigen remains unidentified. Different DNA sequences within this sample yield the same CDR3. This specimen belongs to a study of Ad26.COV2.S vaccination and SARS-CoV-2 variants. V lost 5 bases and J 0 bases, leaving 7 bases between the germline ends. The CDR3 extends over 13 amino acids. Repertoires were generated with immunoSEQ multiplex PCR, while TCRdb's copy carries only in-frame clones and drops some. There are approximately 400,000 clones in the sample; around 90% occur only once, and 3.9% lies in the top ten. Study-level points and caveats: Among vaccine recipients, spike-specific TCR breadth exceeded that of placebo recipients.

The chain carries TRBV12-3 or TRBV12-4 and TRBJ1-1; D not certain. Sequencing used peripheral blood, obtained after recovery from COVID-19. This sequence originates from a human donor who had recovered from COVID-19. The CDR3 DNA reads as TGTGCCAGCAGTCCACGACTGAACACTGAAGCTTTCTTT. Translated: CASSPRLNTEAFF.